A single sample gave rise to the 16 T cell receptor beta chains below, sequenced in a study of tumor-infiltrating lymphocytes in primary liver carcinoma. Between roughly 17 and 30 mg of unsorted bulk tissue served as the source from which RNA and DNA were co-extracted. With approximately 470 ng total RNA as template and a constant-region primer, TCR beta cDNA was made. Libraries covering TCR beta were generated through three nested multiplex PCR rounds (using a slightly modified ARM-PCR). A C-beta reverse primer was combined with TRBV1-TRBV30 forward primers in the first two PCR rounds, and each round had around 10 cycles. In TCRdb, the multiplex PCR reads were re-called with MiXCR into one record per CDR3 protein. The sample lists approximately 99,000 distinct CDR3 sequences; more than 60% were seen once. Sequencing was carried out using liver tumor tissue from sampling region 5. Subset given: tumor region T5, tumor centre. Source of these receptors: a woman aged 60-75 years with primary liver carcinoma and hepatitis B virus infection.

V and J are TRBV11-2 and TRBJ2-3; D gene unclear. Germline assignment: CDR1 SGHAT and CDR2 FQNNGV. This CDR3 is 12 amino acids long. The V and J ends lost 8 bases and 6 bases respectively, with 12 bases between them. The CDR3 bases are TGTGCCAGCGGCCCCCGAGCGGATACGCAGTATTTT. This sequence encodes CASGPRADTQYF.

As to this clonotype: Since no conserved phenylalanine or tryptophan closes the CDR3, a read error is the likely cause. This chain links TRBV6-6 with TRBJ2-4, with TRBD1 as a possible D gene (6 bases). This CDR3 has 14 amino acids. CDR1 is MNHNY, CDR2 SVGAGI, per germline (reference sequence). Written as DNA, the CDR3 is TGTGCTAGCAGTAACACCGGGACATCGGACATTCAGTACTTA. Amino acids: CASSNTGTSDIQYL.

Details on this clonotype: It is likely a read error, because the conserved phenylalanine at the end of the CDR3 is missing. The J gene is TRBJ2-1, the V gene TRBV11-2; 11 nucleotides align to TRBD2. This CDR3 is 17 amino acids long. Germline V gene sequence: CDR1 SGHAT, CDR2 FQNNGV. CDR3 loop: CASSLGLVAGGSNEQFY. In DNA, the CDR3 is TGTGCAAGCAGCTTAGGTCTGGTAGCGGGAGGGTCGAATGAGCAGTTCTAC.

In regard to this clonotype: As the CDR3 is not closed by the conserved phenylalanine or tryptophan, this likely results from a read error. The limits of the CDR3 on the DNA are not certain, so only TCRdb's listed CDR3 is given. V usage is TRBV12-3 or TRBV12-4 and J usage is TRBJ2-7; the table's D call, TRBD2, has no DNA check behind it. The CDR3 totals 16 residues, both ends included. The CDR3 here is CASSLVGFLAGYEQYL.

Notes on this clonotype: Mismatch with germline at one junction end may stem from a read error. The chain joins TRBV29-1 to TRBJ2-7, with TRBD2 matching over 9 bases. Germline-derived CDR1 and CDR2 are SQVTM and ANQGSEA. This CDR3 has 18 amino acids. In nucleotides, the CDR3 is TGCAGCGCTGAAGCCCCCGAGACTAGCGGAAGGGCTGCAGGCGAGCAGTACTTC. This translates into CSAEAPETSGRAAGEQYF.

As for this clonotype: This may arise from a read error, as a much more abundant clone is one base away. The CDR3 DNA is TGTGCCAGCAGGTCACAGGTCCTCTCTGGAAACGCCATATATTTT. Translated, it gives CASRSQVLSGNAIYF. The V call is TRBV6-6, the J call TRBJ1-3; possible D gene TRBD1, 5 bases. Looked up from germline, CDR1 is MNHNY and CDR2 is SVGAGI (reference sequence). The CDR3 totals 15 residues.

On this clonotype itself: A junction end diverges from the germline sequence, so it may reflect a read error. This chain connects TRBV11-3 to TRBJ2-1; unclear D gene. This CDR3 has 11 residues. Germline CDR1 and CDR2: SGHNT and YENEEA. This CDR3 is CASNLTGEQFF. In nucleotides, the CDR3 is TGTGCTAGCAACTTGACTGGTGAGCAGTTCTTC.

For this clonotype: One end of the junction varies from germline; a read error may be responsible. The chain employs TRBV11-2 and TRBJ2-1, with TRBD2 matching 14 bases. The V gene's germline CDR1 is SGHAT and CDR2 FQNNGV. The CDR3 has 17 residues. The CDR3, as DNA: TGTGCCAGCGGCAAGAGACTAGCGGGAGGGCCTGGGGATGATCAGTTCTTC. Translation: CASGKRLAGGPGDDQFF.

Turning to this clonotype: The germline gene is not matched at one end of the junction; a read error may be the cause. The chain couples TRBV5-1 to TRBJ2-3, with 9 bases aligning to TRBD2. CDR1 is SGHRS, CDR2 YFSETQ, per germline. The CDR3 has 14 amino acids. This CDR3 is CASSYSGRSDRQYF. In nucleotides, the CDR3 is TGCGCCAGCAGTTACAGCGGGAGGTCCGATAGGCAGTATTTT.

This clonotype was picked up a small number of times. The chain employs TRBV28 and TRBJ1-5; D unclear. Trimming stripped 6 bases from V and 4 bases from J, with 10 bases between. Germline loops: CDR1 MDHEN, CDR2 SYDVKM. The CDR3 spans 13 residues. The CDR3 bases are TGTGCCAGCAGAATAGGGTTTAATCAGCCCCAGCATTTT. It codes for CASRIGFNQPQHF.

This chain uses TRBV19 with TRBJ2-1; 10 bases are shared with TRBD2. Germline assignment: CDR1 LNHDA and CDR2 SQIVND (reference sequence). With V trimmed by 6 bases and J by 3 bases, 8 bases remained unmatched. This CDR3 spans 16 amino acids. As DNA, the CDR3 is TGTGCCAGTAGGGGCCTAGGGACTAGCGTCTACAATGAGCAGTTCTTC. It codes for CASRGLGTSVYNEQFF.

In the case of this clonotype: Possible read error: a much larger clone is one base away. The chain combines TRBV1 with TRBJ2-1; the listed D gene, TRBD2, was not tested against the DNA. TRBV1 constitutes a pseudogene. This CDR3 is 13 amino acids long. Here the CDR3 DNA reads TGCACCAGCAGCCGAAGCACTAGCGAGGGGGAGTTCTTC. Its translation: CTSSRSTSEGEFF.

This clonotype showed up just a few times. V is TRBV30 and J is TRBJ2-7; either TRBD1 or TRBD2 may supply D (5 bases each). V was shortened by 3 bases and J by 6 bases, with 15 bases between the two germline ends. The germline gives CDR1 GTSNPN, CDR2 SVGIG (reference sequence). The CDR3 has 13 residues. The CDR3 reads CAWSGTEVSEQYF. The CDR3 nucleotides read TGTGCCTGGAGCGGGACCGAGGTTTCCGAGCAGTACTTC.

On this clonotype: The final CDR3 position lacks the conserved phenylalanine or tryptophan, pointing to a likely read error. V and J are TRBV10-2 and TRBJ2-2; D uncertain. The CDR3 extends over 13 amino acids. Trimming left V 1 base short and J 3 bases short, with 3 bases between. Looked up from germline, CDR1 is WSHSY and CDR2 is SAAADI. The CDR3 sequence: CASSEWDTGELFS. The CDR3 nucleotides are TGCGCCAGCAGTGAGTGGGACACCGGGGAGCTGTTTTCT.

This clonotype occurred once. The junction departs from germline at one end; a sequencing error may be responsible. The CDR3 bases are TGTGCCAGCGGCACCGGACTACCCACAGATATGCAGTATTTT. The encoded protein is CASGTGLPTDMQYF. The chain combines TRBV11-2 with TRBJ2-3; TRBD2 might be the D (6 bases). The CDR3 has 14 residues. Looked up from germline, CDR1 is SGHAT and CDR2 is FQNNGV.

In the case of this clonotype: A much larger clone differs by one base, so this may be a read error. This sequence joins TRBV28 and TRBJ1-6; tentative D call: TRBD1 (5 bases). The CDR3 is made up of 17 amino acids. Germline V gene sequence: CDR1 MDHEN, CDR2 SYDVKM. CDR3 residues: CASSSTTDEPSNSPIHF. The CDR3 DNA reads TGTGCCAGCAGTTCTACGACAGATGAACCTTCTAATTCACCCATCCACTTT.